Below are 26 T cell receptor beta chains sequenced from a single sample in a study of identical twins. TCRdb used MiXCR to reprocess the 5' RACE reads, holding one entry per CDR3 protein. Among around 250,000 distinct CDR3 sequences listed, 5.5% to 7.5% were seen once. The data were also submitted as part of a second study, on T cells expressing NK-cell markers.

The sample taken for sequencing was CD8+ T cells sorted from blood. Receptors originate from a woman aged 18 to 35 in good health.

This clonotype was found many times. The chain employs TRBV5-1 and TRBJ1-2; D perhaps matches TRBD1 (6 bases). CDR1 and CDR2 from the germline V gene are SGHRS and YFSETQ. V was cut by 3 bases and J by 5 bases, with 11 bases left in between. The CDR3 is 13 residues long. CDR3 nucleotide sequence: TGCGCCAGCAGCTCGGAGGGGGTATATGGCTACACCTTC. Encoded protein: CASSSEGVYGYTF.

This clonotype was detected many times. The V gene is TRBV12-3 or TRBV12-4, the J gene TRBJ2-3; D uncertain. This CDR3 has 12 amino acids. V dropped 3 bases and J dropped 1 base, with 2 bases sitting between them. CDR3: CASSFRTDTQYF. The CDR3 nucleotides are TGTGCCAGCAGTTTCCGCACAGATACGCAGTATTTT.

As regards this clonotype: One junction end does not reproduce the germline sequence, and a read error may be involved. The chain recombines TRBV12-3 or TRBV12-4 with TRBJ1-6, with D uncertain. CDR3 length: 15 residues. The CDR3 bases are TGTGCCAGCAGTATAGCCGGGGCCTATAATTCACCCCTCCACTTT. It yields the protein CASSIAGAYNSPLHF.

This clonotype was recorded at least ten times. The chain is built from TRBV5-6 and TRBJ1-2; D gene uncertain. The germline gives CDR1 SGHDT, CDR2 YYEEEE. Trimming stripped 4 bases from V and 4 bases from J, with 14 bases between. This CDR3 is built from 14 residues. In nucleotides, the CDR3 is TGTGCCAGCAGCCCATTTGGCAGTATCTATGGCTACACCTTC. It is translated as CASSPFGSIYGYTF.

This clonotype was seen ten or more times. The CDR3 spells CASSEESQGAREQYF. The DNA for the CDR3 is TGTGCCAGCAGTGAAGAATCTCAGGGGGCGCGGGAGCAGTACTTC. The chain is built from TRBV6-1 and TRBJ2-7, with 8 bases aligning to TRBD1. Germline V gene lookup returns CDR1 MNHNS and CDR2 SASEGT. Trimming at V came to 1 base and at J to 7 bases, leaving 9 bases not matched to a gene. This CDR3 has 15 residues.

As for this clonotype: A much larger clone is a single base away; this may be a read error. V and J are TRBV4-3 and TRBJ2-1; D possibly matches TRBD1 or TRBD2 (5 bases each). Germline assignment: CDR1 LGHNA and CDR2 YSLEER. This CDR3 has 13 amino acids. The V gene lost 1 base and the J gene lost 5 bases, with 6 bases spanning the gap. This CDR3 is CASSQVGHNEQFF. Written as DNA, the CDR3 is TGCGCCAGCAGCCAAGTGGGACACAATGAGCAGTTCTTC.

This clonotype was seen more than once but under ten times. The J gene is TRBJ2-3, the V gene TRBV7-9, with 12 bases matching TRBD2. Germline CDR1 and CDR2: SEHNR and FQNEAQ (reference sequence). The length of the CDR3 is 16 residues. V dropped 6 bases and J dropped 6; count of bases not matched to a gene: 10. CDR3 protein: CASREGLAGPGDTQYF. The CDR3 nucleotides are TGTGCCAGCAGAGAGGGACTAGCGGGTCCGGGGGATACGCAGTATTTT.

This clonotype was counted only a few times. This chain's CDR3 is CASSNTETQYF. The CDR3 DNA reads TGTGCCAGCAGCAACACAGAGACCCAGTACTTC. V gene TRBV12-3 or TRBV12-4 combines with J gene TRBJ2-5; D is ambiguous. The CDR3 has 11 residues. The V gene lost 6 bases and the J gene lost 4 bases, with 6 bases spanning the gap.

This chain uses TRBV30 with TRBJ2-3; a weak D match, TRBD1 (6 bases). The germline V gene has CDR1 GTSNPN and CDR2 SVGIG (reference sequence). The CDR3 has 14 amino acids. V shed 2 bases and J shed 0 bases, with 9 bases lying between them. The CDR3 DNA follows: TGTGCCTGGAGTCTAACAGGGAGCACAGATACGCAGTATTTT. Protein product: CAWSLTGSTDTQYF.

This clonotype has just a few counts. The chain combines TRBV29-1 with TRBJ1-2, with D uncertain. Trimming shortened V by 4 bases and J by 0 bases, and 9 bases separated the two germline ends. The CDR3 runs to 13 residues. The germline V gene encodes CDR1 SQVTM and CDR2 ANQGSEA. The CDR3 DNA reads TGCAGCGTTGGAACCATCCCTAACTATGGCTACACCTTC. It specifies CSVGTIPNYGYTF.

This clonotype was observed a handful of times. The chain couples TRBV4-3 to TRBJ2-7, with 7 bases identical to TRBD2. The junction had 8 bases not matched to a gene; V was cut back by 0 bases and J by 0 bases. The CDR3 covers 17 residues. CDR1 is LGHNA, CDR2 YSLEER, per germline. The CDR3 nucleotides are TGCGCCAGCAGCCAAGATCGGCCTAGCGGAAGCTCCTACGAGCAGTACTTC. This gives the protein CASSQDRPSGSSYEQYF.

This clonotype has at least ten counts. This chain joins TRBV7-9 and TRBJ1-1; perhaps TRBD1 as D (6 bases). Germline CDR1 and CDR2: SEHNR and FQNEAQ (reference sequence). The V end was cut by 5 bases, the J end by 5 bases, with 21 bases between. The CDR3 is 16 amino acids. In DNA form, the CDR3 reads TGTGCCAGCAGCCCGACCCCAGGGGCTAAGGGGACTGAAGCTTTCTTT. Protein sequence: CASSPTPGAKGTEAFF.

This clonotype was recorded a few times. The rearrangement uses TRBV9 and TRBJ2-7; D gene uncertain. With 0 bases removed from V and 5 bases from J, the gap between germline ends came to 15 bases. Germline-derived CDR1 and CDR2 are SGDLS and YYNGEE. This CDR3 spans 15 amino acids. The CDR3 sequence is CASSVGLGLLDEQYF. CDR3 in DNA: TGTGCCAGCAGCGTAGGGTTAGGCCTCCTAGACGAGCAGTACTTC.

The chain employs TRBV7-9 and TRBJ1-2; D is unclear. This CDR3 spans 13 amino acids. Trimming removed 7 bases at V and 4 bases at J, with 13 bases between. Germline assignment: CDR1 SEHNR and CDR2 FQNEAQ (reference sequence). The CDR3 DNA sequence: TGTGCCAGCAAATCGGAAGGCCGCTATGGCTACACCTTC. It specifies CASKSEGRYGYTF.

This clonotype was observed a few times. The chain is built from TRBV7-3 and TRBJ2-1; 7 bases match TRBD2. This CDR3 has 15 amino acids. The germline V gene has CDR1 SGHTA and CDR2 FQGTGA. The J segment lost 6 bases and the V segment lost 4 bases, leaving 9 bases of the junction unmatched. The chain's CDR3 is CASSSPLRGSNEQFF. The CDR3 DNA sequence: TGTGCCAGCAGCTCCCCGCTCCGCGGGAGCAATGAGCAGTTCTTC. Using reference TRBV7-3 and TRBJ2-1 for the parts outside the CDR3, the full variable domain is GAGVSQTPSNKVTEKGKYVELRCDPISGHTALYWYRQSLGQGPEFLIYFQGTGAADDSGLPNDRFFAVRPEGSVSTLKIQRTERGDSAVYLCASSSPLRGSNEQFFGPGTRLTVL.

This clonotype was observed once. The chain combines TRBV6-5 with TRBJ1-1, with D unclear. The CDR3 has 16 residues. V was shortened by 2 bases and J by 0 bases, with 13 bases between the two germline ends. The germline V gene encodes CDR1 MNHEY and CDR2 SVGAGI. CDR3 in DNA: TGTGCCAGCAGTTACCAAATCGGACGGATGAACACTGAAGCTTTCTTT. Amino acids: CASSYQIGRMNTEAFF.

The sample holds many counts of this clonotype. The V gene is TRBV5-6, the J gene TRBJ1-1; the D is unclear. The V end was cut by 4 bases, the J end by 10 bases, with 11 bases between. Germline V gene data show CDR1 as SGHDT and CDR2 as YYEEEE. The CDR3 covers 11 residues. The CDR3 DNA reads as TGTGCCAGCAGCACGGACCTGGTAGCTTTCTTT. Its protein product is CASSTDLVAFF.

This clonotype was counted at least ten times. V usage is TRBV3-1 and J usage is TRBJ2-7; TRBD2 might be the D (5 bases). The CDR3 contains 12 residues. Germline V gene data show CDR1 as LGHDT and CDR2 as YNNKEL (reference sequence). V was trimmed by 1 base and J by 7 bases, leaving 8 bases between them. The CDR3 here is CASSQAEREQYF. The CDR3 DNA reads TGTGCCAGCAGCCAAGCCGAGCGGGAGCAGTACTTC.

V and J are TRBV20-1 and TRBJ2-7; D possibly corresponds to TRBD1 (8 bases). V was pared by 1 base and J by 4 bases, with 17 bases between. The CDR3 runs 15 residues. Germline CDR1 reads DFQATT; CDR2 reads SNEGSKA (reference sequence). The CDR3 reads CSARGGGQGAYEQYF. CDR3 nucleotides: TGCAGTGCTAGAGGGGGGGGTCAGGGGGCTTACGAGCAGTACTTC.

V gene TRBV7-8 combines with J gene TRBJ2-6; a weak D match, TRBD2 (6 bases). Germline CDR1 is SGHVS and CDR2 is FQNEAQ. Trimming took off 5 bases at V and 0 bases at J, with 20 bases between the two ends. This CDR3 has 19 amino acids. In DNA, the CDR3 is TGTGCCAGCAGCCAGGACGGTGCTAGCGAGACCTCTGGGGCCAACGTCCTGACTTTC. Translation: CASSQDGASETSGANVLTF.

The chain recombines TRBV12-3 or TRBV12-4 with TRBJ2-1; D remains ambiguous. This CDR3 is 11 amino acids long. Trimming took off 4 bases at V and 15 bases at J, with 13 bases between the two ends. CDR3 sequence: CASSSGITAFF. As DNA, the CDR3 is TGTGCCAGCAGTTCCGGCATCACAGCGTTCTTC.

V usage is TRBV29-1 and J usage is TRBJ2-7; D is perhaps TRBD2 (6 bases). The CDR3 spans 13 residues. CDR1 is SQVTM and CDR2 is ANQGSEA in the germline V gene. Trimming removed 6 bases from V and 3 bases from J, with 15 bases in between. The CDR3 DNA is TGCAGCGTCAACGGGGGTACCCGCTACGAGCAGTACTTC. This gives the protein CSVNGGTRYEQYF.

This clonotype was seen more than once but under ten times. This sequence joins TRBV4-1 and TRBJ2-7; D is unclear. The germline V gene encodes CDR1 MGHRA and CDR2 YSYEKL. The CDR3 sequence is 16 residues long. Trimming shortened V by 0 bases and J by 0 bases, and 12 bases separated the two germline ends. The CDR3 nucleotides read TGCGCCAGCAGCCAAGATGGTCGGTCGACCTCCTACGAGCAGTACTTC. It specifies CASSQDGRSTSYEQYF.

This clonotype was detected only a few times. V usage is TRBV6-2 or TRBV6-3 and J usage is TRBJ2-7, with D uncertain. Germline V CDR1 and CDR2: MNHEY, SVGEGT. Trimming shortened V by 8 bases and J by 3 bases, and 20 bases separated the two germline ends. The CDR3 length is 15 residues. CDR3 in amino acids: CASLPTEEPYYEQYF. CDR3 coding DNA: TGTGCCAGCCTACCCACGGAAGAGCCTTACTACGAGCAGTACTTC.

The chain is built from TRBV7-6 and TRBJ1-1, with D hard to call. Trimming left V 0 bases short and J 11 bases short, with 16 bases between. CDR1 and CDR2 from the germline V gene are SGHVS and FNYEAQ. The CDR3 contains 14 residues. The CDR3 here is CASSLARSHWWAFF. The DNA for the CDR3 is TGTGCCAGCAGCTTAGCGCGGAGCCATTGGTGGGCTTTCTTT.

This clonotype was found many times. The J gene is TRBJ2-1, the V gene TRBV27; 11 nucleotides agree with TRBD2. This CDR3 has 16 residues. The ends lost 5 bases at V and 4 bases at J; junction bases unmatched: 7. CDR1 is MNHEY, CDR2 SMNVEV, per germline (reference sequence). This CDR3 reads CASSPELAGGYNEQFF. In nucleotides, the CDR3 is TGTGCCAGCAGTCCAGAGCTAGCGGGGGGTTACAATGAGCAGTTCTTC.